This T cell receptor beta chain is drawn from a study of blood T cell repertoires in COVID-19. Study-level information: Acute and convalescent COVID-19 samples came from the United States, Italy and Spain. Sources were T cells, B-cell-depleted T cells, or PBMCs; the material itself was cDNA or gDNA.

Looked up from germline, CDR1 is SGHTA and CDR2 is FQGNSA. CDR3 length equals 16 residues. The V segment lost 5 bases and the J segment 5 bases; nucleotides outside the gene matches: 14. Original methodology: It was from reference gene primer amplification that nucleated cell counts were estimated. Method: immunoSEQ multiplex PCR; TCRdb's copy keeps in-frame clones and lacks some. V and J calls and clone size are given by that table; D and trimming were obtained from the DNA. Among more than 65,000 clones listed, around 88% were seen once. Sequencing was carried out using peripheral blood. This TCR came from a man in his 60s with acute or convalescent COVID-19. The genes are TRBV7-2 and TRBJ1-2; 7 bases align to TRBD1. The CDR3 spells CASSPESGRGLYGYTF. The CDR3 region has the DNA TGTGCCAGCAGCCCCGAGTCTGGCAGGGGGTTATATGGCTACACCTTC.